The 32 T cell receptor beta chains reported below all come from one sample, sequenced in a study of T cells after yellow fever vaccination. TCRdb analysed the 5' RACE reads with MiXCR anew, one entry per CDR3 protein. The table includes some 250,000 distinct CDR3 sequences, roughly 3.7% detected once. Material: PBMCs, obtained 15 days after the yellow fever booster vaccination. These receptors were collected from a man younger than 35 who received the YFV17D yellow fever vaccine.

The rearrangement links TRBV5-1 to TRBJ1-1, with unresolved D. From germline, CDR1 is SGHRS and CDR2 YFSETQ. V was cut by 7 bases and J by 6 bases, with 10 bases left in between. The CDR3 extends over 11 amino acids. The CDR3 DNA follows: TGCGCCAGCTGCAGTGGACCTGAAGCTTTCTTT. This gives the protein CASCSGPEAFF.

This clonotype showed up just a few times. This sequence joins TRBV5-4 and TRBJ2-3; no clear D. CDR1 and CDR2 from the germline V gene are SGHNT and YYREEE (reference sequence). The CDR3 covers 18 residues. Trimming took off 4 bases at V and 0 bases at J, with 21 bases between the two ends. The CDR3 region is CASSGGPVRFLSTDTQYF. The DNA of the CDR3 is TGTGCCAGCAGCGGTGGTCCCGTAAGGTTTCTTAGCACAGATACGCAGTATTTT.

This clonotype came up many times. Written as DNA, the CDR3 is TGTGCCAGCAGCTTAGGGACGGTGTATAATTCACCCCTCCACTTT. Translating gives CASSLGTVYNSPLHF. The J gene is TRBJ1-6, the V gene TRBV7-9; D is uncertain. Trimming took 1 base from V and 4 from J, leaving 8 bases between them. The CDR3 spans 15 residues. Germline CDR1 is SEHNR and CDR2 is FQNEAQ (reference sequence).

In its sample, this clonotype was seen many times. The chain joins TRBV20-1 to TRBJ1-3; D not certain. The length of the CDR3 is 12 residues. V lost 4 bases, J lost 4 bases, and 8 bases lay in between. Per germline, CDR1 DFQATT and CDR2 SNEGSKA (reference sequence). The CDR3 DNA sequence: TGCAGTGCTAATGAAGGAGGAAACACCATATATTTT. Its protein is CSANEGGNTIYF.

This clonotype was detected many times. J is TRBJ2-2 and V is TRBV12-3 or TRBV12-4, with TRBD1 as a possible D gene (6 bases). V lost 5 bases and J 6 bases, leaving 19 bases between the germline ends. The CDR3 extends over 16 amino acids. The CDR3 protein is CASSPTDPGDPGELFF. The DNA for the CDR3 is TGTGCCAGCAGTCCAACCGACCCAGGGGATCCCGGGGAGCTGTTTTTT.

This clonotype was detected ten times or more. The rearrangement links TRBV5-1 to TRBJ2-1; a weak D match, TRBD2 (5 bases). The CDR3 extends over 15 amino acids. Germline CDR1 reads SGHRS; CDR2 reads YFSETQ. Trimming removed 4 bases from V and 5 bases from J, with 16 bases in between. CDR3 residues: CASSPGVNQNNEQFF. The CDR3 DNA is TGCGCCAGCAGCCCCGGGGTCAACCAGAACAATGAGCAGTTCTTC.

Ten or more counts support this clonotype. The chain combines TRBV18 with TRBJ2-4; D is uncertain. The CDR3 consists of 13 residues. Trimming stripped 4 bases from V and 8 bases from J, with 12 bases between. Per the germline V gene, CDR1 is KGHSH and CDR2 is LQKENI. The CDR3 nucleotides are TGTGCCAGCTCACTTCTTCTGGCGGACATTCAGTACTTC. This encodes CASSLLLADIQYF.

This clonotype was detected many times. The rearrangement joins TRBV15 to TRBJ2-4, with TRBD1 identical over 8 bases. CDR1 and CDR2 from the germline V gene are LNHNV and YYDKDF (reference sequence). This CDR3 has 15 residues. V was pared by 3 bases and J by 8 bases, with 9 bases of the junction left unmatched. The CDR3 DNA reads as TGTGCCACCAGCAGGCCCGACAGGGGTGCAGACATTCAGTACTTC. Translation: CATSRPDRGADIQYF.

In its sample, this clonotype was seen many times. The chain uses TRBV11-2 and TRBJ2-1, with D perhaps given as TRBD1 or TRBD2 (5 bases each). V lost 5 bases, J lost 5 bases, and 19 bases lay in between. Germline values: CDR1 SGHAT, CDR2 FQNNGV. The CDR3 consists of 16 residues. In nucleotides, the CDR3 is TGTGCCAGCAGCCCCCTAGTCTGGGGGAGCCACAATGAGCAGTTCTTC. Its protein product is CASSPLVWGSHNEQFF.

This clonotype came up many times. The V call is TRBV7-2, the J call TRBJ2-1; 8 bases map to TRBD2. Germline CDR1 reads SGHTA; CDR2 reads FQGNSA. CDR3 length equals 15 residues. After removal of 0 bases from V and 5 bases from J, the junction contained 3 bases not matched to a gene. The CDR3 DNA reads TGTGCCAGCAGCTTAGCGTTAGCGGGGCACAATGAGCAGTTCTTC. Amino acids: CASSLALAGHNEQFF.

The genes are TRBV12-5 and TRBJ2-7; D unresolved. The CDR3 spans 13 residues. V lost 2 bases to trimming and J lost 6 bases, with 11 bases between them. The V gene's germline CDR1 is LGHNT and CDR2 FRNRAP. The CDR3 spells CASGLLTFTEQYV. CDR3 nucleotide sequence: TGTGCTAGTGGTTTGCTTACGTTCACCGAGCAGTACGTC.

Many counts were recorded for this clonotype. V gene TRBV12-3 or TRBV12-4 combines with J gene TRBJ1-1; D call uncertain. V was pared by 7 bases and J by 3 bases, with 9 bases between. This CDR3 region has 12 residues. CDR3 bases: TGTGCCAGCAAGGGCAGTTACACTGAAGCTTTCTTT. It codes for CASKGSYTEAFF.

This clonotype was seen repeatedly, ten times or more. The genes are TRBV20-1 and TRBJ2-4, with 7 bases matching TRBD2. Per germline, CDR1 DFQATT and CDR2 SNEGSKA (reference sequence). The CDR3 loop spans 15 amino acids. V trimming: 0 bases; J trimming: 1 base; junction bases outside the gene matches: 3. The CDR3 loop reads CSARDGGEAKNIQYF. CDR3 sequence (DNA): TGCAGTGCTAGAGATGGGGGGGAGGCCAAAAACATTCAGTACTTC.

This clonotype was seen ten or more times. This chain connects TRBV7-2 to TRBJ1-1, with D maybe TRBD1 (6 bases). The CDR3 covers 13 residues. The V end was cut by 0 bases, the J end by 8 bases, with 10 bases between. Germline-derived CDR1 and CDR2 are SGHTA and FQGNSA. CDR3: CASSLAGQLEAFF. The CDR3 DNA sequence: TGTGCCAGCAGCTTAGCTGGACAGTTGGAAGCTTTCTTT.

This clonotype was counted many times. The chain links TRBV7-2 to TRBJ2-6; D not certain. CDR3 length equals 17 residues. Per the germline V gene, CDR1 is SGHTA and CDR2 is FQGNSA. V was shortened by 3 bases and J by 0 bases, with 12 bases between the two germline ends. CDR3 protein: CASSFAAGTSGANVLTF. The CDR3 DNA reads TGTGCCAGCAGCTTTGCAGCTGGTACCTCTGGGGCCAACGTCCTGACTTTC.

This clonotype was observed at least ten times. The J gene is TRBJ1-5, the V gene TRBV18, with D maybe TRBD1 (6 bases). The CDR3 has 14 residues. Germline V gene sequence: CDR1 KGHSH, CDR2 LQKENI. V lost 6 bases and J 4 bases, leaving 13 bases between the germline ends. In DNA form, the CDR3 reads TGTGCCAGCTCCTCTATACAGGGTAATCAGCCCCAGCATTTT. This sequence encodes CASSSIQGNQPQHF.

The sample holds many counts of this clonotype. The chain couples TRBV28 to TRBJ1-2; D is undetermined. Trimming took 8 bases from V and 4 from J, leaving 8 bases between them. Germline V gives CDR1 MDHEN, CDR2 SYDVKM. The CDR3 has 11 residues. The CDR3 DNA is TGTGCCAGCGGAATGAGCTATGGCTACACCTTC. It codes for CASGMSYGYTF.

This clonotype was detected many times. J is TRBJ1-5 and V is TRBV19; D is ambiguous. The CDR3 totals 14 residues. The germline gives CDR1 LNHDA, CDR2 SQIVND (reference sequence). Trimming stripped 4 bases from V and 4 bases from J, with 11 bases between. CDR3 coding DNA: TGTGCCAGTAGTAATGCTTACAGAAATCAGCCCCAGCATTTT. Translating it yields CASSNAYRNQPQHF. The full variable domain, with the rest looked up from reference TRBV19 and TRBJ1-5, is DGGITQSPKYLFRKEGQNVTLSCEQNLNHDAMYWYRQDPGQGLRLIYYSQIVNDFQKGDIAEGYSVSREKKESFPLTVTSAQKNPTAFYLCASSNAYRNQPQHFGDGTRLSIL.

This clonotype was picked up many times. The chain links TRBV12-3 or TRBV12-4 to TRBJ1-6; TRBD1 matches at 10 bases. CDR3 length: 14 residues. V lost 6 bases, J lost 9 bases, and 5 bases stayed unmatched. DNA of the CDR3: TGTGCCAGCAGAGGGACAGGGGAAGGTTCACCCCTCCACTTT. It yields the protein CASRGTGEGSPLHF.

In its sample, this clonotype was seen many times. V usage is TRBV6-5 and J usage is TRBJ2-7, with D maybe TRBD1 (5 bases). The germline gives CDR1 MNHEY, CDR2 SVGAGI. This CDR3 is 14 amino acids long. V was clipped by 6 bases and J by 2 bases, with 14 bases between them. The CDR3 DNA sequence: TGTGCCAGCAGCCCTCGGACATTCCCCTACGAGCAGTACGTC. Amino acids: CASSPRTFPYEQYV.

V is TRBV19 and J is TRBJ1-5; 7 bases map to TRBD1. CDR3 size: 17 residues. In germline, CDR1 is LNHDA, CDR2 SQIVND (reference sequence). V lost 3 bases, J lost 2 bases, and 10 bases stayed unmatched. The CDR3 reads CASSILEGAMGNQPQHF. CDR3 DNA: TGTGCCAGTAGTATTTTAGAGGGGGCGATGGGCAATCAGCCCCAGCATTTT.

The sample holds many counts of this clonotype. This sequence joins TRBV7-3 and TRBJ2-2; perhaps TRBD2 as D (6 bases). The CDR3 sequence is 14 residues long. Per the germline V gene, CDR1 is SGHTA and CDR2 is FQGTGA. V was clipped by 4 bases and J by 7 bases, with 13 bases between them. The CDR3 loop is CASSSQGGGGELFF. The CDR3 DNA sequence: TGTGCCAGCAGCTCGCAGGGAGGTGGCGGGGAGCTGTTTTTT.

This clonotype was counted ten times or more. CDR3 sequence reads: CSADPTGTAGVEQFF. In DNA, the CDR3 is TGCAGTGCTGACCCTACCGGGACAGCCGGCGTCGAGCAGTTCTTC. This chain connects TRBV20-1 to TRBJ2-1, with 7 bases lining up with TRBD1. Losses at the gene ends were 5 bases for V and 10 bases for J; bases not matched to a gene: 17. From germline, CDR1 is DFQATT and CDR2 SNEGSKA (reference sequence). The CDR3 spans 15 residues.

This clonotype was observed many times. The chain combines TRBV12-3 or TRBV12-4 with TRBJ2-2; the D gene could be TRBD1 or TRBD2 (5 bases each). V lost 4 bases, J lost 0 bases, and 12 bases lay in between. This CDR3 region has 16 residues. DNA for the CDR3: TGTGCCAGCAGTTCAGGGACCACGGCGAACACCGGGGAGCTGTTTTTT. As protein: CASSSGTTANTGELFF.

This clonotype was found many times. The genes are TRBV20-1 and TRBJ2-7; weak D call: TRBD1 (7 bases). CDR1 DFQATT and CDR2 SNEGSKA come from the germline V gene (reference sequence). The CDR3 loop spans 12 amino acids. The CDR3 DNA sequence: TGCAGTCCTAGAGGCTCAGGGGGGGAGCAGTACGTC. Protein sequence: CSPRGSGGEQYV.

This clonotype was found many times. This rearrangement joins TRBV5-1 to TRBJ1-2, with TRBD1 as a possible D gene (5 bases). With 4 bases removed from V and 6 bases from J, the gap between germline ends came to 13 bases. The CDR3 runs to 13 residues. The V gene's germline CDR1 is SGHRS and CDR2 YFSETQ. CDR3 bases: TGCGCCAGCAGCGGGGGTTTGGCCCATGGCTACACCTTC. Amino acids: CASSGGLAHGYTF.

This clonotype was observed many times. The chain uses TRBV7-2 and TRBJ2-3; 7 bases line up with TRBD2. The CDR3 totals 14 residues. The V gene's germline CDR1 is SGHTA and CDR2 FQGNSA. V dropped 6 bases and J dropped 0; count of bases not matched to a gene: 3. The CDR3: CASRGGGSTDTQYF. The DNA of the CDR3 is TGTGCCAGCAGAGGCGGGGGAAGCACAGATACGCAGTATTTT.

This clonotype occurred many times. The chain uses TRBV30 and TRBJ1-2; D gene uncertain. The CDR3 sequence is 10 residues long. Germline V gene sequence: CDR1 GTSNPN, CDR2 SVGIG (reference sequence). V dropped 5 bases and J dropped 3 bases, with 4 bases sitting between them. CDR3 protein: CAWGDYGYTF. Here the CDR3 DNA reads TGTGCCTGGGGGGACTATGGCTACACCTTC. Drawing the rest from reference TRBV30 and TRBJ1-2, the complete variable domain is SQTIHQWPATLVQPVGSPLSLECTVEGTSNPNLYWYRQAAGRGLQLLFYSVGIGQISSEVPQNLSASRPQDRQFILSSKKLLLSDSGFYLCAWGDYGYTFGSGTRLTVV.

The genes are TRBV7-8 and TRBJ2-2; D might be TRBD2 (5 bases). Trimming took 0 bases from V and 4 from J, leaving 18 bases between them. The length of the CDR3 is 18 residues. Germline CDR1 and CDR2: SGHVS and FQNEAQ. CDR3 protein: CASSLARGGLKLTGELFF. CDR3 sequence (DNA): TGTGCCAGCAGCTTAGCGAGAGGAGGTCTCAAGCTCACCGGGGAGCTGTTTTTT.

This clonotype was recorded many times. This sequence joins TRBV4-3 and TRBJ2-7, with unresolved D. Germline V gives CDR1 LGHNA, CDR2 YSLEER. CDR3 size: 15 residues. Between the trimmed V and J ends, which lost 1 base and 0 bases, there was a span of 10 bases. CDR3: CASSQGGAISYEQYF. For the CDR3, the DNA is TGCGCCAGCAGCCAAGGGGGTGCAATCTCCTACGAGCAGTACTTC.

This clonotype was detected ten times or more. The gene calls are TRBV20-1 and TRBJ2-1, with 10 nucleotides matching TRBD2. After removal of 3 bases from V and 9 bases from J, the junction contained 8 bases not matched to a gene. In germline, CDR1 is DFQATT, CDR2 SNEGSKA (reference sequence). This CDR3 contains 14 residues. The CDR3 coding sequence is TGCAGTGCTAGGTTTAGCGGGGGGCCCGGTGAGCAGTTCTTC. Its protein product is CSARFSGGPGEQFF.

In this sample, this clonotype turned up many times. The chain uses TRBV20-1 and TRBJ2-7; TRBD2 matches at 12 bases. Losses at the gene ends were 5 bases for V and 7 bases for J; bases not matched to a gene: 9. Germline CDR1 reads DFQATT; CDR2 reads SNEGSKA (reference sequence). The CDR3 is made up of 14 amino acids. The CDR3 here is CSARTSGTFGEQYF. The DNA for the CDR3 is TGCAGTGCTCGGACTAGCGGGACATTCGGTGAGCAGTACTTC.